What follows describes a single TCR beta chain. Trimming left V 5 bases short and J 6 bases short, with 11 bases between. Germline values: CDR1 SEHNR, CDR2 FQNEAQ (reference sequence). CDR3 length: 12 amino acids. These data belong to a study of blood T cell repertoires in COVID-19. Study at large: Acute and convalescent COVID-19 specimens originated in the United States, Italy and Spain.

This table comes from immunoSEQ multiplex PCR, and its TCRdb copy is limited to in-frame clones, with some not included. This sample yields 150,000 to 180,000 clones, of which around 84% are seen a single time; roughly 8.3% belongs to the top ten. The sample comprised peripheral blood. The chain recombines TRBV7-9 with TRBJ2-7, with D perhaps TRBD1 (5 bases). The clonotype was recovered from a woman aged 60-75 years with COVID-19, enrolled during active disease. The CDR3 loop is CASSPTVREQYF. The DNA of the CDR3 is TGTGCCAGCAGCCCGACAGTTCGCGAGCAGTACTTC.